This record covers a single TCR beta chain. Antigen unknown. The authors generated TCR beta cDNA through 5'RACE template switching with UMIs. TCRdb reprocessed the 5' RACE reads and stores each CDR3 protein as one record, lacking DNA. The repertoire shows about 190,000 distinct CDR3 sequences; the top ten hold 20%. This entry belongs to a study of T cells expressing NK-cell markers. Study as a whole: The authors sequenced eight donors, of whom seven were HCMV-seropositive and one was seronegative. The study's findings and limits: HCMV specificity was not established for the expanded NKG2C+ T cell clones. CD8+ T cells in over five donors included dominant NKG2C+ clonotypes at 1.0-7.0%.

The CDR3 extends over 16 amino acids. Germline CDR1 SGHAT, CDR2 FQNNGV. The clonotype comes from a man between 18 and 69 years old in good health. The sample taken for sequencing was blood T cells: a sorted CD56 or NKG2C T cell subset, CD4+ or CD8+ T cells, or bulk PBMC T cells (not recorded which). V and J are TRBV11-2 and TRBJ2-1; the TRBD2 assignment by TCRdb is unverifiable without DNA. The CDR3: CASSRTGTGLYNEQFF. The full variable domain, rest sourced from reference TRBV11-2 and TRBJ2-1, is EAGVAQSPRYKIIEKRQSVAFWCNPISGHATLYWYQQILGQGPKLLIQFQNNGVVDDSQLPKDRFSAERLKGVDSTLKIQPAKLEDSAVYLCASSRTGTGLYNEQFFGPGTRLTVL.